The sequence of this T cell receptor (beta chain) was determined in a study of blood T cell repertoires in COVID-19. About the research overall: Acute-phase and convalescent COVID-19 samples originated in the United States, Italy and Spain. In each case, the material was cDNA or gDNA derived from T cells, B-cell-depleted T cells, or PBMCs.

In the original analysis: Scientists estimated how many nucleated cells there were by amplifying reference gene primers. Sequencing used immunoSEQ multiplex PCR; TCRdb keeps in-frame clones, though not all of them. V, J and clone size were drawn from that table, and D and trimming were deduced from the DNA. The sample has around 140,000 clones, approximately 87% seen once; the top ten hold more than 2%. The CDR3 consists of 12 residues. Germline loops: CDR1 LNHNV, CDR2 YYDKDF (reference sequence). Trimming took 3 bases from V and 5 from J, leaving 7 bases between them. The chain uses TRBV15 and TRBJ2-5; no clear D gene. The sequence derives from a man between 70 and 80 years old with active COVID-19. The source material was peripheral blood. The CDR3 DNA reads TGTGCCACCAGCAGTTTGGGCGAGACCCAGTACTTC. Translating gives CATSSLGETQYF. The whole variable domain, remainder taken from reference TRBV15 and TRBJ2-5, is DAMVIQNPRYQVTQFGKPVTLSCSQTLNHNVMYWYQQKSSQAPKLLFHYYDKDFNNEADTPDNFQSRRPNTSFCFLDIRSPGLGDTAMYLCATSSLGETQYFGPGTRLLVL.